The next 15 T cell receptor beta chains were all read from a single sample in a study of T-cell reconstitution after alpha-beta-depleted transplantation in children. Preparation of the TCRbeta library involved a method that used unique molecular identifiers. MiXCR was run by TCRdb on the PCR reads, yielding one entry per CDR3 protein. The sample lists about 200,000 distinct CDR3 sequences; approximately 6% were seen once. The material was PBMCs, obtained before TCRalphabeta/CD19-depleted stem cell transplant. The receptors were sampled from a girl less than two years old with combined immunodeficiency, due to receive a stem cell transplant.

This clonotype was detected many times. This rearrangement joins TRBV24-1 to TRBJ2-2; 11 positions match TRBD1. CDR1 KGHDR and CDR2 SFDVKD come from the germline V gene. The junction had 6 bases not matched to a gene; V was cut back by 0 bases and J by 7 bases. The CDR3 contains 17 residues. CDR3 bases: TGTGCCACCAGTGATTTGCCGGGACAGGGGGGGAACGGGGAGCTGTTTTTT. It translates to CATSDLPGQGGNGELFF.

The table lists this clonotype with many counts. The CDR3 sequence is CSAIHSLSSYEQYF. The CDR3 DNA sequence: TGCAGTGCTATTCACAGCTTAAGCTCCTACGAGCAGTACTTC. This chain links TRBV20-1 with TRBJ2-7; D not certain. Trimming pared 4 bases from V and 0 bases from J, leaving 13 bases between. From germline, CDR1 is DFQATT and CDR2 SNEGSKA (reference sequence). This CDR3 spans 14 amino acids.

This chain connects TRBV27 to TRBJ2-2, with D possibly TRBD1 on 6 matching bases. In germline, CDR1 is MNHEY, CDR2 SMNVEV (reference sequence). The V gene lost 3 bases and the J gene lost 8 bases, with 19 bases spanning the gap. The CDR3 runs 16 residues. DNA of the CDR3: TGTGCCAGCAGTTTTTTACAGGCAGACAGGAGTGGGGAGCTGTTTTTT. It specifies CASSFLQADRSGELFF.

This chain links TRBV23-1 with TRBJ2-7, with 7 bases that match TRBD1. TRBV23-1 is designated an ORF whose function remains uncertain. After removal of 4 bases from V and 1 base from J, the junction contained 10 bases not matched to a gene. The CDR3 is 16 amino acids. The CDR3 here is CASSRIRDSFSYEQYF. CDR3 in DNA: TGCGCCAGCAGTCGGATCCGGGACAGCTTTTCCTACGAGCAGTACTTC.

This clonotype was counted at least ten times. This chain joins TRBV29-1 and TRBJ2-1; 9 bases align to TRBD1. Trimming at V came to 2 bases and at J to 7 bases, leaving 6 bases not matched to a gene. The germline gives CDR1 SQVTM, CDR2 ANQGSEA. This CDR3 contains 14 residues. CDR3 in amino acids: CSVELLGQGNEQFF. The CDR3 DNA sequence: TGCAGCGTTGAACTGCTTGGACAGGGGAATGAGCAGTTCTTC.

This clonotype came up many times. The V call is TRBV12-3 or TRBV12-4, the J call TRBJ2-1; D is tentatively TRBD1 or TRBD2 (7 bases each). The CDR3 covers 17 residues. Trimming removed 5 bases from V and 3 bases from J, with 20 bases in between. The CDR3 is CASSPQGGLWIYNEQFF. The CDR3 DNA reads as TGTGCCAGCAGTCCGCAGGGGGGGCTGTGGATCTACAATGAGCAGTTCTTC.

This clonotype has ten or more counts. The chain is built from TRBV7-2 and TRBJ1-1; D unclear. V was trimmed by 3 bases and J by 0 bases, leaving 17 bases between them. The CDR3 consists of 17 residues. Germline loops: CDR1 SGHTA, CDR2 FQGNSA. The DNA for the CDR3 is TGTGCCAGCAGCTTTATAATGCCAGGACTCATGAACACTGAAGCTTTCTTT. Its translation is CASSFIMPGLMNTEAFF.

The J gene is TRBJ2-1, the V gene TRBV6-2 or TRBV6-3, with 11 bases identical to TRBD2. V gave up 0 bases and J gave up 4 bases; unmatched junction bases: 2. The CDR3 spans 16 residues. Germline CDR1 and CDR2: MNHEY and SVGEGT. The CDR3 DNA reads TGTGCCAGCAGTTACTCGCTAGCGGGGGGTTACAATGAGCAGTTCTTC. It yields the protein CASSYSLAGGYNEQFF.

There are many counts of this clonotype. The CDR3 DNA follows: TGTGCCAGCAGTTTAACAGCGGGGGTAACAGATACGCAGTATTTT. Translated: CASSLTAGVTDTQYF. The chain combines TRBV12-3 or TRBV12-4 with TRBJ2-3; TRBD2 agrees at 8 bases. V shed 2 bases and J 3 bases; nucleotides not matched to a gene: 4. The CDR3 spans 15 residues.

This clonotype has ten or more counts. DNA for the CDR3: TGTGCCAGCAGCTTAGGTCTCGTCGGCGGGGCAGATACGCAGTATTTT. As protein: CASSLGLVGGADTQYF. The rearrangement uses TRBV7-9 and TRBJ2-3; TRBD2 might be the D (6 bases). CDR1 SEHNR and CDR2 FQNEAQ come from the germline V gene (reference sequence). Trimming took off 1 base at V and 4 bases at J, with 15 bases between the two ends. This CDR3 contains 16 residues.

This clonotype was detected many times. The chain employs TRBV4-1 and TRBJ2-7, with 11 nucleotides matching TRBD1. The CDR3 totals 15 residues. From germline, CDR1 is MGHRA and CDR2 YSYEKL. J gave up 2 bases and V 2 bases, and 2 bases lay outside the gene matches. The CDR3 DNA reads as TGCGCCAGCAGCCAACGGACAGGGGGCACCTACGAGCAGTACTTC. This encodes CASSQRTGGTYEQYF.

This clonotype was counted at least ten times. This chain links TRBV28 with TRBJ2-1; 8 bases match TRBD1. The CDR3 is made up of 15 amino acids. The trim removed 3 bases at V and 5 bases at J, leaving 6 bases unmatched. Germline CDR1 and CDR2: MDHEN and SYDVKM. CDR3 DNA: TGTGCCAGCAGTTTGAGGACAGGGATGGACAATGAGCAGTTCTTC. Protein sequence: CASSLRTGMDNEQFF.

This clonotype was counted between two and nine times. The chain joins TRBV7-6 to TRBJ2-1; TRBD1 agrees at 7 bases. The junction had 5 bases not matched to a gene; V was cut back by 0 bases and J by 3 bases. The CDR3 loop spans 16 amino acids. The germline V gene has CDR1 SGHVS and CDR2 FNYEAQ. The CDR3 here is CASSLAQAGGYNEQFF. DNA for the CDR3: TGTGCCAGCAGCTTAGCCCAAGCAGGGGGCTACAATGAGCAGTTCTTC.

This clonotype was detected many times. V is TRBV6-5 and J is TRBJ1-3; D gene ambiguous. The CDR3 is 15 residues long. Per the germline V gene, CDR1 is MNHEY and CDR2 is SVGAGI. V lost 1 base and J lost 2, with 9 bases in between. For the CDR3, the DNA is TGTGCCAGCAGTTACTTCGGGGTAACTGGAAACACCATATATTTT. Translating gives CASSYFGVTGNTIYF.

This clonotype has a count of ten or more. The chain is built from TRBV18 and TRBJ2-1, with 8 bases aligning to TRBD2. CDR1 and CDR2 from the germline V gene are KGHSH and LQKENI. The CDR3 length is 12 residues. Germline trimming cut 5 bases from V and 9 bases from J; bases unmatched to any gene: 3. CDR3 nucleotides: TGTGCCAGCTCAACGGCGGGGGGTGAGCAGTTCTTC. Translated, it gives CASSTAGGEQFF. Complete variable domain (other parts from reference TRBV18 and TRBJ2-1): NAGVMQNPRHLVRRRGQEARLRCSPMKGHSHVYWYRQLPEEGLKFMVYLQKENIIDESGMPKERFSAEFPKEGPSILRIQQVVRGDSAAYFCASSTAGGEQFFGPGTRLTVL.